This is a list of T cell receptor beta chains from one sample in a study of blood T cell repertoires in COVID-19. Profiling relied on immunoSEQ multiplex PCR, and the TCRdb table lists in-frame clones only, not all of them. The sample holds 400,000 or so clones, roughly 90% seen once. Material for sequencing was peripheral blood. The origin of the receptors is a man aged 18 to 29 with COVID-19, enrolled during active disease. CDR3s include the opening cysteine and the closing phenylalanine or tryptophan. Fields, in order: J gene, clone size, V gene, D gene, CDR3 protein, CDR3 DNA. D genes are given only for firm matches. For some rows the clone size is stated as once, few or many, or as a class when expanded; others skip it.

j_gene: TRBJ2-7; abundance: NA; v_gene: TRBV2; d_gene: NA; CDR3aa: CASRGGQHTYEQYF; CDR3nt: TGTGCCAGCAGGGGGGGACAGCACACCTACGAGCAGTACTTC
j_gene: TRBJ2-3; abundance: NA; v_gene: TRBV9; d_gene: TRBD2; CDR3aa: CASSVSSGRADTQYF; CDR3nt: TGTGCCAGCAGCGTTTCGAGCGGGAGGGCAGATACGCAGTATTTT
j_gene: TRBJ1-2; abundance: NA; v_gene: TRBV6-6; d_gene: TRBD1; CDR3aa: CASSPTGDYGYTF; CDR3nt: TGTGCCAGCAGTCCGACAGGGGACTATGGCTACACCTTC
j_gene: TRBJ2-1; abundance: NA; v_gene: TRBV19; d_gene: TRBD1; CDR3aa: CASSIDRDRTYNEQFF; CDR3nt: TGTGCCAGTAGTATTGACCGGGACAGGACCTACAATGAGCAGTTCTTC
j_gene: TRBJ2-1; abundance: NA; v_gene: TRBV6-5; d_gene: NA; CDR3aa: CASGSFAGTRNEQFF; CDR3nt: TGTGCCAGCGGGTCGTTTGCGGGAACGAGGAATGAGCAGTTCTTC
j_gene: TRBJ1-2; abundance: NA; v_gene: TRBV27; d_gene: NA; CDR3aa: CASSLRQAIHGYTF; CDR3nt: TGTGCCAGCAGTTTACGACAGGCGATACATGGCTACACCTTC
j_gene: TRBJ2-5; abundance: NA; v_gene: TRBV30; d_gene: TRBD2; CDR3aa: CAWSEGLAGKETQYF; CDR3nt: TGTGCCTGGAGTGAGGGACTAGCGGGAAAAGAGACCCAGTACTTC
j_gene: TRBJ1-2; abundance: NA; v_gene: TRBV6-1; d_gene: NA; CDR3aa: CASSEAQGVNYGYTF; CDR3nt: TGTGCCAGCAGTGAGGCGCAGGGCGTAAACTATGGCTACACCTTC
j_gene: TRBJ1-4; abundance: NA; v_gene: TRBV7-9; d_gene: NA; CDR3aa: CASGTRAGLDEKLFF; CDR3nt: TGTGCCAGCGGCACCAGGGCCGGTTTGGATGAAAAACTGTTTTTT
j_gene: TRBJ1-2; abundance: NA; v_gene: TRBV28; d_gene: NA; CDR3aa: CASSPPGQIYGYTF; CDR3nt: TGTGCCAGCAGTCCGCCCGGACAGATCTATGGCTACACCTTC
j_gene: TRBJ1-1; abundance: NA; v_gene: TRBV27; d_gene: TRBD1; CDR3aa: CASRKDRGNTEAFF; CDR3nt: TGTGCCAGCAGAAAGGACAGGGGGAACACTGAAGCTTTCTTT
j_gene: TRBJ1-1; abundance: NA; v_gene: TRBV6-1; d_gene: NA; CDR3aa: CASSDGSGANTEAFF; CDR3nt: TGTGCCAGCAGTGATGGGTCCGGAGCCAACACTGAAGCTTTCTTT
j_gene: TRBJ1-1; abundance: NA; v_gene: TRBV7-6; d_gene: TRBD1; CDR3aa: CASSSRQGPNTEAFF; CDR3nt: TGTGCCAGCAGCTCCCGACAGGGCCCGAACACTGAAGCTTTCTTT
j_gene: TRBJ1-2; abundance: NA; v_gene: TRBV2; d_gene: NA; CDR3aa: CASRDRPLYGYTF; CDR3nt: TGTGCCAGCAGAGACAGGCCCCTCTATGGCTACACCTTC
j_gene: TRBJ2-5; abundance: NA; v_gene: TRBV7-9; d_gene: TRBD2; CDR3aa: CASSSTSGIETQYF; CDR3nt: TGTGCCAGCAGCTCGACTAGCGGGATAGAGACCCAGTACTTC
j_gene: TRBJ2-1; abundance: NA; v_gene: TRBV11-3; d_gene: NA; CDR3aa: CASSLNVVARHEQFF; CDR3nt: TGTGCCAGCAGCTTAAATGTTGTTGCGCGCCATGAGCAGTTCTTC
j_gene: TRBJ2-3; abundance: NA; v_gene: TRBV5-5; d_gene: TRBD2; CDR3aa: CASSFYFELAGSRDTQYF; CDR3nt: TGTGCCAGCAGCTTCTATTTTGAACTAGCGGGGAGTAGAGATACGCAGTATTTT
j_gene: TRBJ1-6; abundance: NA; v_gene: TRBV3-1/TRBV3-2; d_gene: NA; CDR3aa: CASSLQNYNSPLHF; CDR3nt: TGTGCCAGCAGCCTACAGAACTATAATTCACCCCTCCACTTT
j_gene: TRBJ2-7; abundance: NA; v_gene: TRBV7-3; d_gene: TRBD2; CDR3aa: CASSSLPSGSHEQYF; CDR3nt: TGTGCCAGCAGTTCCTTGCCCAGCGGGAGCCACGAGCAGTACTTC
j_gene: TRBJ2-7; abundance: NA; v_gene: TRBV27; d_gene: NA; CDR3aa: CASSSRRGTYEQYF; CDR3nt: TGTGCCAGCAGTTCCCGACGGGGGACCTACGAGCAGTACTTC
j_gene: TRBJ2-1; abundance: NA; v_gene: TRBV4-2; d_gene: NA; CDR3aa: CASSQDSRVGLDNEQFF; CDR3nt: TGTGCCAGCAGCCAAGATTCGAGGGTTGGCCTGGACAATGAGCAGTTCTTC
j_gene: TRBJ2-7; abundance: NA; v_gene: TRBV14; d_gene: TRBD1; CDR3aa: CASSQNGQGREQYF; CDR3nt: TGTGCCAGCAGCCAGAACGGACAGGGTCGGGAGCAGTACTTC
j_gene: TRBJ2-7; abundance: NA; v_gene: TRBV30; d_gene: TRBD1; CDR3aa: CAWGGQGREQYF; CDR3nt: TGTGCCTGGGGTGGACAGGGGAGGGAGCAGTACTTC
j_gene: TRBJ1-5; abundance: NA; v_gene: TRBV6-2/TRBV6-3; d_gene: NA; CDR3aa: CASSYGRQLQFSNQPQHF; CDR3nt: TGTGCCAGCAGTTATGGTCGACAGTTACAATTTAGCAATCAGCCCCAGCATTTT
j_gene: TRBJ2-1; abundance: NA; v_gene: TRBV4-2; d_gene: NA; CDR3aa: CASSQDGSNEQFF; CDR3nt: TGTGCCAGCAGCCAAGATGGCTCCAATGAGCAGTTCTTC
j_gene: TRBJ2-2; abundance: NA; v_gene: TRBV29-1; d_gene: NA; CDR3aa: CSVARAAGELFF; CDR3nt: TGCAGCGTTGCCAGAGCGGCCGGGGAGCTGTTTTTT
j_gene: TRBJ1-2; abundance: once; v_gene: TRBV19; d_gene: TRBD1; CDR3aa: CASIRQGAGYGYTF; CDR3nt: TGTGCCAGTATCAGACAGGGGGCAGGCTATGGCTACACCTTC
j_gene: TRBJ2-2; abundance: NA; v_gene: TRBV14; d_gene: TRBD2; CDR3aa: CASSRGSGRPGELFF; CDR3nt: TGTGCCAGCAGCCGGGGTAGCGGGAGACCCGGGGAGCTGTTTTTT
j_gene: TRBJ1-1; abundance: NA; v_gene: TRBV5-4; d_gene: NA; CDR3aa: CASSFRFTGNTEAFF; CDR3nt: TGTGCCAGCAGCTTTCGTTTTACGGGGAACACTGAAGCTTTCTTT
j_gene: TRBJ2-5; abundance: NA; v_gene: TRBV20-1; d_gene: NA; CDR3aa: CSATGETQYF; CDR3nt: TGCAGTGCTACGGGGGAGACCCAGTACTTC
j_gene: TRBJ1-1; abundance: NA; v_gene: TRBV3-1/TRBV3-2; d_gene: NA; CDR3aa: CASSQLGGEAFF; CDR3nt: TGTGCCAGCAGCCAACTGGGAGGGGAAGCTTTCTTT
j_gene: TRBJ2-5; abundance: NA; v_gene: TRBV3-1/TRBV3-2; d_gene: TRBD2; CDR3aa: CASSQQREGQETQYF; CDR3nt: TGTGCCAGCAGCCAGCAGCGGGAGGGACAAGAGACCCAGTACTTC
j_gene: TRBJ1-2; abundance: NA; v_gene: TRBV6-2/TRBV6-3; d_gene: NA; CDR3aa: CASSYPEGYTF; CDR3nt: TGTGCCAGCAGTTACCCGGAGGGCTACACCTTC
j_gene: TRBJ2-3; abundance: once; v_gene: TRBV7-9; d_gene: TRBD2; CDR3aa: CASSLTGGRSTDTQYF; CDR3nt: TGTGCCAGCAGCCTAACGGGAGGACGGAGCACAGATACGCAGTATTTT
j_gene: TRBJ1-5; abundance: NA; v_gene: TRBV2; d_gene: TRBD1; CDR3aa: CASSLGQINQPQHF; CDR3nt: TGTGCCAGCAGCTTGGGACAGATCAATCAGCCCCAGCATTTT
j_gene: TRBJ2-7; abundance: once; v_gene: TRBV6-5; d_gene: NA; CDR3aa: CASLHRTGYEQYF; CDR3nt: TGTGCCAGCCTGCATCGTACAGGGTACGAGCAGTACTTC
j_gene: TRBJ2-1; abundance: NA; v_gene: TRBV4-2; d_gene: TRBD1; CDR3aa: CASSPTGSDNEQFF; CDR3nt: TGTGCCAGCAGCCCGACAGGGTCTGACAATGAGCAGTTCTTC
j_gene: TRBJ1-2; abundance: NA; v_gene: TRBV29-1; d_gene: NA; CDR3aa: CSVPSGLGYTF; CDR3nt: TGCAGCGTACCCAGCGGATTAGGCTACACCTTC
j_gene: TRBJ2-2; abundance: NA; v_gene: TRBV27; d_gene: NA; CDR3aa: CASRSGNHRAGELFF; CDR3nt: TGTGCCAGCAGATCCGGAAACCACAGGGCCGGGGAGCTGTTTTTT
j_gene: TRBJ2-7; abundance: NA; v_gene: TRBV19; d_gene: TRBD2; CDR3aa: CASSKSSGSKGSEQYF; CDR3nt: TGTGCCAGTAGTAAAAGTAGCGGGAGTAAGGGGAGTGAGCAGTACTTC
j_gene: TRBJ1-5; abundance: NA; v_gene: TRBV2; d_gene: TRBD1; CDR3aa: CATQPGTGSNQPQHF; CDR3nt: TGTGCCACCCAACCCGGGACAGGGAGCAATCAGCCCCAGCATTTT
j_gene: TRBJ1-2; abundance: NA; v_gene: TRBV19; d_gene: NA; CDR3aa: CASSRAAVYGYTF; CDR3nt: TGTGCCAGTAGTCGCGCGGCCGTCTATGGCTACACCTTC
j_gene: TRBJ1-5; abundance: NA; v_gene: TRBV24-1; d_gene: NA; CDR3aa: CATSDGGDQPQHF; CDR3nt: TGTGCCACCAGTGATGGGGGGGATCAGCCCCAGCATTTT
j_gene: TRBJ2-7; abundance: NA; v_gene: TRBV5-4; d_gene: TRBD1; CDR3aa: CASSLKGADEQYF; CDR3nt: TGTGCCAGCAGCTTGAAGGGGGCCGACGAGCAGTACTTC
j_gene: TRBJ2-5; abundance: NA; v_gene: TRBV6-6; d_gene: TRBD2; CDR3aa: CASSYAFAGGRETQYF; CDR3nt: TGTGCCAGCAGTTACGCCTTTGCGGGAGGCCGAGAGACCCAGTACTTC
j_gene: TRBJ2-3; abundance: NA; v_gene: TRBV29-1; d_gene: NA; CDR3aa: CSVEDHEGLPLDTQYF; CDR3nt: TGCAGCGTTGAAGATCACGAGGGCTTACCCTTGGATACGCAGTATTTT
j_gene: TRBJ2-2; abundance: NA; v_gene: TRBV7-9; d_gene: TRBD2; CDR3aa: CASSLPGLAVNTGELFF; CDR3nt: TGTGCCAGCAGCTTACCAGGACTAGCGGTGAACACCGGGGAGCTGTTTTTT
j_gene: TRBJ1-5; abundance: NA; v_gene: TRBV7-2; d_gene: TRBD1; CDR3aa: CASSWGQGGQPQHF; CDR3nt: TGTGCCAGCAGCTGGGGACAGGGGGGTCAGCCCCAGCATTTT
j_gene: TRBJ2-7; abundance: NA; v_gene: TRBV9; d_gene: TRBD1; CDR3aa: CASSVEWDRTYEQYF; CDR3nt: TGTGCCAGCAGCGTAGAGTGGGACAGGACCTACGAGCAGTACTTC
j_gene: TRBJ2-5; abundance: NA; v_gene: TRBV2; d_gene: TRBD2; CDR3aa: CASSDGRAQETQYF; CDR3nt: TGTGCCAGCAGTGACGGGAGGGCCCAAGAGACCCAGTACTTC
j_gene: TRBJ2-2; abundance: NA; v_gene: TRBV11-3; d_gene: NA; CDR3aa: CASSLPASAGELFF; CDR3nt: TGTGCCAGCAGCCTCCCCGCTAGCGCTGGGGAGCTGTTTTTT
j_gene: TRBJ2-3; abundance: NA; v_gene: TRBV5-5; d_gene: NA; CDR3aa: CASSLGAGDTQYF; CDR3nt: TGTGCCAGCAGCTTGGGAGCGGGAGATACGCAGTATTTT